Listed here is a single T cell receptor beta chain. What it binds is unknown. This record comes from a study of OX40 agonist ivuxolimab in advanced cancers. Study details: Under the entry rules, prior anti-PD-1, anti-PD-L1 or anti-CTLA-4 therapy was allowed, and 40% had some. Overall study findings and caveats: At 0.1 to 3.0 mg/kg, CD4+ and CD8+ blood T cells expanded clonally by week 6.

Sequencing was performed with immunoSEQ multiplex PCR; in TCRdb, only in-frame clones are kept and a portion is missing. The sample shows approximately 70,000 clones, 92% of them seen only once. Per germline, CDR1 SGHAT and CDR2 FQNNGV. The CDR3 contains 12 residues. V lost 1 base and J lost 8, with 8 bases in between. This specimen was CD4+ or CD8+ T cells sorted from blood, taken in a trial of the OX40 agonist ivuxolimab. The sequence derives from an adult with an advanced solid tumor such as melanoma, head and neck, liver or kidney cancer. The chain links TRBV11-2 to TRBJ1-1; D possibly corresponds to TRBD1 (5 bases). The CDR3 loop reads CASSLVQGEAFF. The CDR3 DNA is TGTGCCAGCAGCTTAGTTCAGGGCGAAGCTTTCTTT.